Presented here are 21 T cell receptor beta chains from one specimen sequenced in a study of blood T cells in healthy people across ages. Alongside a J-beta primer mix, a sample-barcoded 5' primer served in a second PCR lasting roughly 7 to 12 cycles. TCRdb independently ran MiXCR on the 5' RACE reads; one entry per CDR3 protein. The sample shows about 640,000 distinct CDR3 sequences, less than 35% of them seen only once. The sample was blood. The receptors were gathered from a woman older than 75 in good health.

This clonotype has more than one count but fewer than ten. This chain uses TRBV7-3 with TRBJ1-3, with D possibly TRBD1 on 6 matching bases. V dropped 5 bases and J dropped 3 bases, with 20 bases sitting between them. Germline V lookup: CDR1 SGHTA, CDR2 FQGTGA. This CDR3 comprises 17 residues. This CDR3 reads CASSPSSGAGSGNTIYF. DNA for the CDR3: TGTGCCAGCAGCCCTTCGTCAGGGGCCGGGAGTGGAAACACCATATATTTT.

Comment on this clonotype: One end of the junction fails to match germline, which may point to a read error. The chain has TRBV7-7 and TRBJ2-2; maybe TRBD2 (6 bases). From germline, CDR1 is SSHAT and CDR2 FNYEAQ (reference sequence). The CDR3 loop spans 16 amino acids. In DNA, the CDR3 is TGTGCTAGCAGCTTAGGGCAGCGGGTGAACACCGGGGAGCTGTTTTTT. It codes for CASSLGQRVNTGELFF.

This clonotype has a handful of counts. The CDR3 bases are TGTGCCAGCAGTCCACAGGGGAAGAACACTGAAGCTTTCTTT. Protein product: CASSPQGKNTEAFF. J is TRBJ1-1 and V is TRBV7-9, with 7 bases identical to TRBD1. Germline CDR1 is SEHNR and CDR2 is FQNEAQ (reference sequence). Trimming removed 6 bases from V and 1 base from J; junction bases left unmatched: 5. The CDR3 is 14 amino acids.

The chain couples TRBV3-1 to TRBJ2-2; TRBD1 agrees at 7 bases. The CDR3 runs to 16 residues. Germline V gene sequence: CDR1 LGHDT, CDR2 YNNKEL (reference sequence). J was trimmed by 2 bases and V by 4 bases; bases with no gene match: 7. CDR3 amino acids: CASSPRGTPNTGELFF. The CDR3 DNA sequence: TGTGCCAGCAGCCCCAGGGGGACACCCAACACCGGGGAGCTGTTTTTT.

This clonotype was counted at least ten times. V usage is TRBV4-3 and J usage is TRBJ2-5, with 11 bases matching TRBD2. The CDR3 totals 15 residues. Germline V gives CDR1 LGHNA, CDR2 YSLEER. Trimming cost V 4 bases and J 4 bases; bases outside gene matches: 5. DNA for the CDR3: TGCGCCAGCAGCCCAACCGGGACTAGCGGAGAGACCCAGTACTTC. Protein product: CASSPTGTSGETQYF.

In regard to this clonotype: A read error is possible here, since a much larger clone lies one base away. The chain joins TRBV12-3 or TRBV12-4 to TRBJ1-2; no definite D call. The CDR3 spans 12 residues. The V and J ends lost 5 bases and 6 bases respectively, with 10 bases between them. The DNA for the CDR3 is TGTGCCAGCAGTCGTACCAACCATGGCTACACCTTC. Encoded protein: CASSRTNHGYTF.

For the CDR3, the DNA is TGTGCCAGCAGCCCCAGCGGTTTGGGCAGCCCGGGGTCCCGGGAGCAGTACTTC. It translates to CASSPSGLGSPGSREQYF. The chain is built from TRBV25-1 and TRBJ2-5; TRBD2 might be the D (6 bases). The CDR3 totals 18 residues. Germline V lookup: CDR1 MGHDK, CDR2 SYGVNS. V was trimmed by 6 bases and J by 11 bases, leaving 34 bases between them.

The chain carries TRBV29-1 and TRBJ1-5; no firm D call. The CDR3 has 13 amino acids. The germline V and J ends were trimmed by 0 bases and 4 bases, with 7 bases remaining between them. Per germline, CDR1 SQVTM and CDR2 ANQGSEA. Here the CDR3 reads CSVEEAGNQPQHF. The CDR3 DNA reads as TGCAGCGTTGAAGAGGCAGGAAATCAGCCCCAGCATTTT.

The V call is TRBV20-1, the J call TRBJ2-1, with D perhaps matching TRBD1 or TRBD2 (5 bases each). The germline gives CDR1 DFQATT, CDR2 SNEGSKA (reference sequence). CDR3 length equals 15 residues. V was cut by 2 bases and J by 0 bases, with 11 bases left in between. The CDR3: CSARWGTSSYNEQFF. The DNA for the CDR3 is TGCAGTGCTAGATGGGGCACTAGCTCCTACAATGAGCAGTTCTTC.

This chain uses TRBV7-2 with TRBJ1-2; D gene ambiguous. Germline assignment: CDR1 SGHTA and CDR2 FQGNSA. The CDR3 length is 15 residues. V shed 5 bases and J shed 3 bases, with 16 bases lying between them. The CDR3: CASSRIQPWYYGYTF. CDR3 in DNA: TGTGCCAGCAGCCGAATACAGCCTTGGTACTATGGCTACACCTTC.

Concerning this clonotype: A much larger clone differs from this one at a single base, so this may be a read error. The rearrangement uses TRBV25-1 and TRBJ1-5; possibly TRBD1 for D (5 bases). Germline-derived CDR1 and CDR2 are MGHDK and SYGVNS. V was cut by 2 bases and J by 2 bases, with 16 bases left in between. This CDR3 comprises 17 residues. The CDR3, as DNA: TGTGCCAGCAGTGAACTAAACCGGGGCCGGCGCAATCAGCCCCAGCATTTT. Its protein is CASSELNRGRRNQPQHF.

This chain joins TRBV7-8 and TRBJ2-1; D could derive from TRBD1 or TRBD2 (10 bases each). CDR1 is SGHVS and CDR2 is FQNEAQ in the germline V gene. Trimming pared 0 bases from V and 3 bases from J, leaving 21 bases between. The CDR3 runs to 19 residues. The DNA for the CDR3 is TGTGCCAGCAGCTTAGCGACAGGGGGCAGGACTAGCGGCTACAATGAGCAGTTCTTC. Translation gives CASSLATGGRTSGYNEQFF.

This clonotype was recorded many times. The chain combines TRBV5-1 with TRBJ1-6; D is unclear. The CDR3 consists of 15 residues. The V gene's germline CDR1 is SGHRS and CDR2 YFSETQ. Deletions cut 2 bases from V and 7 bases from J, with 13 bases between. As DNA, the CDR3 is TGCGCCAGCAGCTTCGGACCTTCGGGGAATTCACCCCTCCACTTT. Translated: CASSFGPSGNSPLHF. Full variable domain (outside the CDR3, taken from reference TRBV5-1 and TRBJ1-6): KAGVTQTPRYLIKTRGQQVTLSCSPISGHRSVSWYQQTPGQGLQFLFEYFSETQRNKGNFPGRFSGRQFSNSRSEMNVSTLELGDSALYLCASSFGPSGNSPLHFGNGTRLTVT.

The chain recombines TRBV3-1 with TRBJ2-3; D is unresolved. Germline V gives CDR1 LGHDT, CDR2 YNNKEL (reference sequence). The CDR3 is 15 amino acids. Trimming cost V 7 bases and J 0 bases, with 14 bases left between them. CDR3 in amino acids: CASKAVVPSTDTQYF. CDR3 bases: TGTGCCAGCAAGGCGGTAGTTCCTAGCACAGATACGCAGTATTTT.

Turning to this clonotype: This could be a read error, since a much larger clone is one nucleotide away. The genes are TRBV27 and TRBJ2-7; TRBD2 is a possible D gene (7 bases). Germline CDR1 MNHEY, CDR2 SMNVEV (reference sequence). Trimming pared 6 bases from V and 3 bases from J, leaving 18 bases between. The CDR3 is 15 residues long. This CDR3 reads CASRPLVGGLYEQYF. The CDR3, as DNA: TGTGCCAGCAGGCCCTTAGTGGGGGGGCTCTACGAGCAGTACTTC.

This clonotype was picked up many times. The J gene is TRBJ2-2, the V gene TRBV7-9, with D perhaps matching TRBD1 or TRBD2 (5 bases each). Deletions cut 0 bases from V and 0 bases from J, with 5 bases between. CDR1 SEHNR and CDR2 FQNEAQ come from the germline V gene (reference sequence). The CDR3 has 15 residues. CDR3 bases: TGTGCCAGCAGCTTAGCGGGGGCGAACACCGGGGAGCTGTTTTTT. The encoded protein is CASSLAGANTGELFF.

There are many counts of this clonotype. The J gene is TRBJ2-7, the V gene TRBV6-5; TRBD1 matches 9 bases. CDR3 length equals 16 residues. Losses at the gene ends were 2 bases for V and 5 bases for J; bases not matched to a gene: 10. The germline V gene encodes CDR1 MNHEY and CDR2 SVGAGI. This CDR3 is CASSYASPGQGNEQYF. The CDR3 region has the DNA TGTGCCAGCAGTTACGCGTCCCCGGGACAGGGAAACGAGCAGTACTTC.

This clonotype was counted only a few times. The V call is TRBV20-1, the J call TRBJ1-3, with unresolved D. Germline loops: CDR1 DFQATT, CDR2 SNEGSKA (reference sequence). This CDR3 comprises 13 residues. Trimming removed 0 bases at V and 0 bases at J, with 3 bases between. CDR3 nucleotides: TGCAGTGCTAGAGATGGCTCTGGAAACACCATATATTTT. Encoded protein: CSARDGSGNTIYF.

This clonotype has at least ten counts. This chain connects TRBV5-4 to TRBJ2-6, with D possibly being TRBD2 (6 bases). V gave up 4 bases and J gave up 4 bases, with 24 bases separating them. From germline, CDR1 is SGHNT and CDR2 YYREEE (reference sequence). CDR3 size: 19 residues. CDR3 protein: CASSPWGRTTPTGANVLTF. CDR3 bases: TGTGCCAGCAGCCCGTGGGGGAGGACAACTCCCACGGGGGCCAACGTCCTGACTTTC.

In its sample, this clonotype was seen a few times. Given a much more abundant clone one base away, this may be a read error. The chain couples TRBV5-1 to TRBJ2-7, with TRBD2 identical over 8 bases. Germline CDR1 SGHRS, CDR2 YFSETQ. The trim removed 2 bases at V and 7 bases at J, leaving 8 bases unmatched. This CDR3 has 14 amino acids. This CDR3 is CASSLPGGVNEQYF. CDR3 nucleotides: TGCGCCAGCAGCTTACCGGGGGGGGTGAATGAGCAGTACTTC.

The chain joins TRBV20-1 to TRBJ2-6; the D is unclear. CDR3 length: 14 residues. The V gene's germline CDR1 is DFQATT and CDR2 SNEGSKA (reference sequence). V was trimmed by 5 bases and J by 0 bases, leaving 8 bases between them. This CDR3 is CSALDRSGANVLTF. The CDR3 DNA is TGCAGTGCTCTGGACCGCTCTGGGGCCAACGTCCTGACTTTC.